The 30 T cell receptor beta chains in this list originate from one sample, sequenced in a study of control samples from healthy donors and cancer patients. Sequenced by immunoSEQ multiplex PCR; TCRdb stores in-frame clones only, minus some. This sample has roughly 40,000 clones; roughly 92% occur once, and the top ten carry approximately 3.9%. Sample: blood. These receptors were taken from a woman aged 45-59 years in good health.

V and J are TRBV30 and TRBJ2-7, with D perhaps being TRBD1 or TRBD2 (5 bases each). The CDR3 is 10 amino acids. Trimming removed 3 bases from V and 6 bases from J, with 6 bases in between. CDR1 is GTSNPN, CDR2 SVGIG, per germline (reference sequence). CDR3 region: CAWSGAEQYF. The CDR3 DNA reads as TGTGCCTGGAGCGGGGCCGAGCAGTACTTC.

This chain joins TRBV5-5 and TRBJ1-2; D not resolved. This CDR3 has 13 residues. Per the germline V gene, CDR1 is SGHKS and CDR2 is YYEKEE (reference sequence). V lost 0 bases, J lost 12 bases, and 15 bases lay in between. CDR3 coding DNA: TGTGCCAGCAGCTTGGTAGTAGGGATTGGTGACACCTTC. Amino acids: CASSLVVGIGDTF.

This clone occurred once. This chain connects TRBV9 to TRBJ2-3, with TRBD2 matching over 14 bases. J was trimmed by 11 bases and V by 0 bases; bases with no gene match: 5. This CDR3 comprises 15 residues. Germline CDR1 reads SGDLS; CDR2 reads YYNGEE. CDR3 sequence reads: CASSVGTSGGTGQYF. The CDR3 region has the DNA TGTGCCAGCAGCGTAGGGACTAGCGGGGGGACCGGGCAGTATTTT.

This clone was found a few times. The chain joins TRBV4-2 to TRBJ1-1, with 9 nucleotides matching TRBD1. With 4 bases clipped from V and 7 bases from J, the junction kept 10 bases outside the gene matches. The CDR3 totals 15 residues. Germline CDR1 is LGHNA and CDR2 is YNFKEQ. The CDR3 loop is CASSPRQGGEVEAFF. The DNA of the CDR3 is TGTGCCAGCAGCCCGCGACAGGGGGGGGAGGTTGAAGCTTTCTTT.

The chain uses TRBV18 and TRBJ2-5, with no clear D. The CDR3 has 13 amino acids. The ends were cut back, 8 bases at V and 4 bases at J, with 14 bases in the middle. CDR1 is KGHSH and CDR2 is LQKENI in the germline V gene. The DNA for the CDR3 is TGTGCCAGCGTCAACACAGTGCGAGAGACCCAGTACTTC. It yields the protein CASVNTVRETQYF.

The chain combines TRBV7-2 with TRBJ2-1; the match to TRBD1 covers 9 bases. The germline gives CDR1 SGHTA, CDR2 FQGNSA. With V trimmed by 6 bases and J by 10 bases, 16 bases remained unmatched. The CDR3 has 16 residues. The CDR3 DNA reads as TGTGCCAGCAGTTCCACCGGGACAGGGAATTTTGAGGAGCAGTTCTTC. Its protein is CASSSTGTGNFEEQFF. The full variable domain, with the rest looked up from reference TRBV7-2 and TRBJ2-1, is GAGVSQSPSNKVTEKGKDVELRCDPISGHTALYWYRQSLGQGLEFLIYFQGNSAPDKSGLPSDRFSAERTGGSVSTLTIQRTQQEDSAVYLCASSSTGTGNFEEQFFGPGTRLTVL.

This chain uses TRBV2 with TRBJ1-6; D may be TRBD1 (6 bases). The CDR3 has 17 amino acids. V was clipped by 4 bases and J by 0 bases, with 13 bases between them. CDR1 and CDR2 (germline): SNHLY, FYNNEI. The CDR3 protein is CASSGGGGSSYNSPLHF. The CDR3 region has the DNA TGTGCCAGCAGTGGAGGAGGGGGGAGCTCCTATAATTCACCCCTCCACTTT.

This clone was counted between two and nine times. V is TRBV14 and J is TRBJ1-2; 8 bases are a match to TRBD1. The CDR3 length is 13 residues. Per the germline V gene, CDR1 is SGHDN and CDR2 is FVKESK. With 1 base clipped from V and 8 bases from J, the junction kept 3 bases outside the gene matches. The CDR3 protein is CASSQGTGSGYTF. CDR3 nucleotides: TGTGCCAGCAGCCAAGGGACAGGGTCCGGCTACACCTTC.

This rearrangement joins TRBV24-1 to TRBJ1-6; D remains unclear. The CDR3 is made up of 13 amino acids. The ends were cut back, 4 bases at V and 6 bases at J, with 6 bases in the middle. Per the germline V gene, CDR1 is KGHDR and CDR2 is SFDVKD. The CDR3 spells CATSEFFNSPLHF. CDR3 in DNA: TGTGCCACCAGTGAGTTTTTTAATTCACCCCTCCACTTT.

This chain connects TRBV4-3 to TRBJ2-2; the match to TRBD1 covers 9 bases. Germline V gives CDR1 LGHNA, CDR2 YSLEER. V lost 3 bases to trimming and J lost 7 bases; unmatched junction nucleotides: 15. CDR3 length: 18 amino acids. CDR3: CASSQAPAGQGNYGELFF. The CDR3, as DNA: TGCGCCAGCAGCCAGGCCCCGGCGGGACAGGGTAACTACGGGGAGCTGTTTTTT.

The chain joins TRBV6-5 to TRBJ2-4, with TRBD2 as a possible D gene (6 bases). V shed 0 bases and J shed 7 bases, with 16 bases lying between them. CDR1 and CDR2 (germline): MNHEY, SVGAGI. The CDR3 consists of 16 residues. The CDR3 region is CASSYSRGGKSNIQYF. The CDR3 DNA sequence: TGTGCCAGCAGTTACTCGAGGGGCGGGAAGTCGAACATTCAGTACTTC.

The chain recombines TRBV9 with TRBJ2-3; D remains ambiguous. The V and J ends lost 4 bases and 0 bases respectively, with 12 bases between them. Looked up from germline, CDR1 is SGDLS and CDR2 is YYNGEE. The CDR3 totals 15 residues. CDR3 sequence (DNA): TGTGCCAGCAGCTTACAGACTTCGAGCACAGATACGCAGTATTTT. Protein product: CASSLQTSSTDTQYF. The complete variable domain, with remaining parts taken from reference TRBV9 and TRBJ2-3, reads DSGVTQTPKHLITATGQRVTLRCSPRSGDLSVYWYQQSLDQGLQFLIQYYNGEERAKGNILERFSAQQFPDLHSELNLSSLELGDSALYFCASSLQTSSTDTQYFGPGTRLTVL.

The J gene is TRBJ2-3, the V gene TRBV28, with D perhaps matching TRBD2 (6 bases). V lost 7 bases and J 0 bases, leaving 17 bases between the germline ends. Germline V gives CDR1 MDHEN, CDR2 SYDVKM. CDR3 length: 16 residues. CDR3 residues: CASKNPGGVSTDTQYF. For the CDR3, the DNA is TGTGCCAGCAAGAATCCGGGCGGGGTTAGCACAGATACGCAGTATTTT.

The chain uses TRBV24-1 and TRBJ1-1, with D unresolved. The germline gives CDR1 KGHDR, CDR2 SFDVKD. Deletions cut 3 bases from V and 5 bases from J, with 6 bases between. This CDR3 is 12 amino acids long. The CDR3 nucleotides read TGTGCCACCAGTGATAGCAGGACTGAAGCTTTCTTT. Translated: CATSDSRTEAFF.

V gene TRBV28 combines with J gene TRBJ1-1; D unresolved. CDR1 is MDHEN, CDR2 SYDVKM, per germline. The CDR3 has 10 residues. V lost 8 bases and J 6 bases, leaving 7 bases between the germline ends. CDR3 in DNA: TGTGCCAGCCTCCTGCCTGAAGCTTTCTTT. This translates into CASLLPEAFF.

The chain uses TRBV6-1 and TRBJ1-5, with a tentative D call TRBD1 (6 bases). The CDR3 covers 13 residues. Trimming shortened V by 3 bases and J by 6 bases, and 9 bases separated the two germline ends. Germline V gene sequence: CDR1 MNHNS, CDR2 SASEGT. The CDR3 region has the DNA TGTGCCAGCAGTGAGGGAGGGGGTCAGCCCCAGCATTTT. Protein product: CASSEGGGQPQHF.

The V gene is TRBV12-3 or TRBV12-4, the J gene TRBJ2-1; unclear D gene. V lost 3 bases and J lost 6, with 6 bases in between. This CDR3 is built from 12 residues. CDR3 nucleotide sequence: TGTGCCAGCAGTTTGGCTGCCAATGAGCAGTTCTTC. Its translation is CASSLAANEQFF.

The chain combines TRBV5-1 with TRBJ2-1, with a possible D match to TRBD2 (6 bases). This CDR3 contains 19 residues. The germline V gene encodes CDR1 SGHRS and CDR2 YFSETQ. Between the trimmed V and J ends, which lost 1 base and 4 bases, there was a span of 24 bases. The DNA of the CDR3 is TGCGCCAGCAGCTTGAGTCGGGGGACGGCTGGAGGTAAATACAATGAGCAGTTCTTC. Translated, it gives CASSLSRGTAGGKYNEQFF.

The V call is TRBV4-3, the J call TRBJ2-3; 8 bases agree with TRBD2. The CDR3 length is 17 residues. CDR1 and CDR2 from the germline V gene are LGHNA and YSLEER. V dropped 0 bases and J dropped 8; count of bases not matched to a gene: 13. This chain's CDR3 is CASSQDLGGGSVGTQYF. CDR3 coding DNA: TGCGCCAGCAGCCAAGACCTAGGCGGGGGGTCGGTCGGTACGCAGTATTTT.

The CDR3 DNA sequence: TGTGCCAGCAGTTCAAACCGCCGACAGGTTCAGCCCCAGCATTTT. Protein product: CASSSNRRQVQPQHF. The chain is built from TRBV28 and TRBJ1-5, with D perhaps matching TRBD1 (6 bases). Trimming removed 4 bases at V and 6 bases at J, with 16 bases between. CDR3 size: 15 residues. CDR1 is MDHEN, CDR2 SYDVKM, per germline.

The chain couples TRBV3-1 (or the pseudogene TRBV3-2) to TRBJ1-1; TRBD1 matches at 7 bases. The CDR3 has 16 residues. V gave up 4 bases and J gave up 1 base; unmatched junction bases: 9. Germline-derived CDR1 and CDR2 are LGHDT and YNNKEL (reference sequence). CDR3 residues: CASSPPGRDRNTEAFF. CDR3 sequence (DNA): TGTGCCAGCAGCCCCCCTGGGCGGGACAGGAACACTGAAGCTTTCTTT.

The chain uses TRBV7-2 and TRBJ1-1, with D maybe TRBD1 (6 bases). The CDR3 loop spans 15 amino acids. The V end lost 2 bases, the J end lost 4 bases, and 14 bases lay between the germline ends. CDR1 is SGHTA and CDR2 is FQGNSA in the germline V gene. CDR3 nucleotide sequence: TGTGCCAGCAGCTTACGAGGGGGATACCCCACTGAAGCTTTCTTT. Protein: CASSLRGGYPTEAFF. Drawing the rest from reference TRBV7-2 and TRBJ1-1, the complete variable domain is GAGVSQSPSNKVTEKGKDVELRCDPISGHTALYWYRQSLGQGLEFLIYFQGNSAPDKSGLPSDRFSAERTGGSVSTLTIQRTQQEDSAVYLCASSLRGGYPTEAFFGQGTRLTVV.

This chain uses TRBV4-1 with TRBJ2-7, with 9 bases aligning to TRBD1. V gave up 0 bases and J gave up 3 bases; unmatched junction bases: 18. Looked up from germline, CDR1 is MGHRA and CDR2 is YSYEKL. The CDR3 sequence is 20 residues long. The CDR3, as DNA: TGCGCCAGCAGCCAAGAGTGGGGACAGGGCCCCAGGGTTCGGCTCTACGAGCAGTACTTC. Amino acid sequence: CASSQEWGQGPRVRLYEQYF.

The J gene is TRBJ1-1, the V gene TRBV5-8, with 8 bases fitting TRBD1. This CDR3 has 14 amino acids. The junction had 6 bases not matched to a gene; V was cut back by 4 bases and J by 4 bases. Germline V gene data show CDR1 as SGHTS and CDR2 as YDEGEE. This CDR3 reads CASSEDRGSTEAFF. As DNA, the CDR3 is TGTGCCAGCAGCGAAGACAGGGGCAGCACTGAAGCTTTCTTT.

The chain carries TRBV7-9 and TRBJ2-4; TRBD1 matches at 9 bases. Germline CDR1 SEHNR, CDR2 FQNEAQ (reference sequence). V shed 7 bases and J 4 bases; nucleotides not matched to a gene: 8. The CDR3 sequence is 15 residues long. The CDR3 coding sequence is TGTGCCAGCAACCGACCGGGACAGGGTAAAAACATTCAGTACTTC. It codes for CASNRPGQGKNIQYF.

The DNA of the CDR3 is TGTGCCAGCAGTCCCAGACGGACAGGGGCCTACGAGCAGTACTTC. Its protein is CASSPRRTGAYEQYF. J is TRBJ2-7 and V is TRBV6-6; 9 bases agree with TRBD1. The V segment lost 5 bases and the J segment 2 bases; nucleotides outside the gene matches: 7. The germline CDR1 and CDR2 sequences are MNHNY and SVGAGI (reference sequence). The CDR3 consists of 15 residues.

This clone was counted a few times. The chain employs TRBV6-4 and TRBJ2-2; D may be TRBD1 or TRBD2 (5 bases each). The CDR3 loop spans 15 amino acids. Germline V gene data show CDR1 as MRHNA and CDR2 as SNTAGT. V gave up 4 bases and J gave up 3 bases, with 12 bases separating them. CDR3 in amino acids: CASSGGTVDTGELFF. The CDR3 DNA is TGTGCCAGCAGTGGAGGGACGGTTGACACCGGGGAGCTGTTTTTT.

The V and J genes are TRBV7-8 and TRBJ1-2, with 8 bases aligning to TRBD1. The CDR3 is 13 residues long. V gave up 4 bases and J gave up 5 bases; unmatched junction bases: 3. CDR1 and CDR2 (germline): SGHVS, FQNEAQ. CDR3 loop: CASSYTGGYGYTF. DNA for the CDR3: TGTGCCAGCAGCTATACAGGGGGTTATGGCTACACCTTC. The full variable domain, with the rest looked up from reference TRBV7-8 and TRBJ1-2, is GAGVSQSPRYKVAKRGQDVALRCDPISGHVSLFWYQQALGQGPEFLTYFQNEAQLDKSGLPSDRFFAERPEGSVSTLKIQRTQQEDSAVYLCASSYTGGYGYTFGSGTRLTVV.

The chain combines TRBV30 with TRBJ1-2; D is undetermined. V gave up 0 bases and J gave up 2 bases, with 1 base separating them. The CDR3 totals 11 residues. Germline V gene lookup returns CDR1 GTSNPN and CDR2 SVGIG (reference sequence). The CDR3 DNA reads TGTGCCTGGAGTGTAAACTATGGCTACACCTTC. This gives the protein CAWSVNYGYTF.

This CDR3 reads CASSTTYEQYF. CDR3 sequence (DNA): TGTGCCAGCAGTACGACCTACGAGCAGTACTTC. V usage is TRBV28 and J usage is TRBJ2-7; D is uncertain. V lost 5 bases to trimming and J lost 2 bases, with 4 bases between them. CDR1 and CDR2 (germline): MDHEN, SYDVKM. The CDR3 runs 11 residues.